This T cell receptor beta chain was observed in a study of T-cell memory formation after mild COVID-19. At the level of the study: TCR clusters largely stayed donor specific. Study results and limitations: The main location of contracting CD4+ clones was CM and EM, and that of contracting CD8+ clones was EMRA. Among clones peaking at day 37 in the second wave, SARS-CoV-2 specificity remained unconfirmed.

The TCR alpha and TCR beta cDNA libraries, bearing sample barcodes and UMIs, were generated by 5'RACE using constant-segment primers. One entry per CDR3 protein, called by TCRdb with MiXCR from the 5' RACE reads. The table has hundreds of thousands of distinct CDR3 sequences, around 20% seen once. As for this clonotype: Its antigen is undetermined.

The CDR3 spans 15 residues. Germline assignment: CDR1 SGHNT and CDR2 YYREEE (reference sequence). The V gene lost 1 base and the J gene lost 8 bases, with 16 bases spanning the gap. This chain links TRBV5-4 with TRBJ2-1, with D possibly TRBD2 on 6 matching bases. Material: PBMCs or a T cell subset sorted from them (not recorded which). The clonotype originates from an adult woman who had mild COVID-19 (a few samples of this study predate the infection). Cell type and time point are not known. The chain's CDR3 is CASSLTAGMSHEQFF. The CDR3 bases are TGTGCCAGCAGCTTGACTGCGGGAATGTCCCATGAGCAGTTCTTC.